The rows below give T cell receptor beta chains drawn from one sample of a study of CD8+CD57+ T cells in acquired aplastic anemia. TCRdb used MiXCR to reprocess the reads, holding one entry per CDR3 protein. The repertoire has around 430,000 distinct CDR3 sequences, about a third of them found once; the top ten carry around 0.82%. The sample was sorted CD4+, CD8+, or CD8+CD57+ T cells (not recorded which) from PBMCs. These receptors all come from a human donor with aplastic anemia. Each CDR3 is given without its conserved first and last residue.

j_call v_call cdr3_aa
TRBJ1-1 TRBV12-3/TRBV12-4 ASSFAGGKTEAF
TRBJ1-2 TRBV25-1 ASSFKGQVNYGYT
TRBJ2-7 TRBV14 ASRATGSYEQY
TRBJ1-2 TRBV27 ASSPGRESVLGHT
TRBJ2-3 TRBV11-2 ASSLVQGVTDTQY
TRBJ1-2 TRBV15 ATSTRQGYGYT
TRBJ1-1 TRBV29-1 SVGVKTTEAF
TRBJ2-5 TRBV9 ASSEGGGGTQETQY
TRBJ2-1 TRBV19 ASTTITTRGNEQF
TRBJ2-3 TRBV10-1 ASSESRAPPQKGAQY
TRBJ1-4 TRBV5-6 ASSDKGDWEKLF
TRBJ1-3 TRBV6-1 ASKLGQSNTIY
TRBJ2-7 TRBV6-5 PSSLGLGAYEQY
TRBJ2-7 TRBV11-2 ASSPSGVPYEQY
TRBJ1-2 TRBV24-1 ATSDSGRDLTEGYT
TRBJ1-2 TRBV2 ASSLDTRKDYGYT
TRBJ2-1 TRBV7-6 ASSYGLAGDNEQF